There are many counts of the clone carrying this T cell receptor beta chain. Its specificity is not known. The entry originates in a study of neurological immune-mediated disorders. Every sequencing run gave over 200 million TCR-beta sequences, taken from 15-18 subjects. One entry per CDR3 protein results from TCRdb running MiXCR on the 5' RACE reads. The sample yields about 31,000 distinct CDR3 sequences, under 5% seen once. The CDR3 is 15 amino acids. Germline CDR1 SGHRS, CDR2 YFSETQ. V was clipped by 3 bases and J by 0 bases, with 12 bases between them. Healthy control participants comprised blood bank volunteers in Maryland, USA. Sorted libraries drew on some 1 million CD4+ or CD8+ T cells. Broader study findings: None of the CDR3 amino acid sequences of expanded clones recurred across subjects, suggesting private repertoires in all groups.

This TCR derives from a middle-aged woman in good health. The chain links TRBV5-1 to TRBJ2-5, with unresolved D. Sequenced input: CD4+ T cells from blood. CDR3 nucleotide sequence: TGCGCCAGCAGCTGGGATAGCCCAAACCAAGAGACCCAGTACTTC. Encoded protein: CASSWDSPNQETQYF.